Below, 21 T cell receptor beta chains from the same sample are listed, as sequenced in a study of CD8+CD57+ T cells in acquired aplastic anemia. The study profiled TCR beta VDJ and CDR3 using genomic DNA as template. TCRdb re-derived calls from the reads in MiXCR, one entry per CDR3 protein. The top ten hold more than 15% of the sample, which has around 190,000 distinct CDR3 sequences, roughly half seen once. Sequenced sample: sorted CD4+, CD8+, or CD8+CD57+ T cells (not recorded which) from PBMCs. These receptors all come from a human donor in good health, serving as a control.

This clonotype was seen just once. As DNA, the CDR3 is TGTGCCAGCAGTTTTGGGAGTGGCTACACCTTC. Its protein is CASSFGSGYTF. The V gene is TRBV25-1, the J gene TRBJ1-2; D gene ambiguous. V shed 5 bases and J shed 7 bases, with 8 bases lying between them. The CDR3 extends over 11 amino acids. CDR1 and CDR2 from the germline V gene are MGHDK and SYGVNS.

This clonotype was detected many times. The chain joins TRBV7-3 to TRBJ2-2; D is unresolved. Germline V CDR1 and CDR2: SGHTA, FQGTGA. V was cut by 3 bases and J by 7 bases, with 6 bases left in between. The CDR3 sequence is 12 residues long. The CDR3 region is CASSFLSGELFF. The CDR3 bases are TGTGCCAGCAGCTTTTTGAGCGGGGAGCTGTTTTTT. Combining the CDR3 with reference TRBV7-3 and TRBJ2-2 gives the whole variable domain GAGVSQTPSNKVTEKGKYVELRCDPISGHTALYWYRQSLGQGPEFLIYFQGTGAADDSGLPNDRFFAVRPEGSVSTLKIQRTERGDSAVYLCASSFLSGELFFGEGSRLTVL.

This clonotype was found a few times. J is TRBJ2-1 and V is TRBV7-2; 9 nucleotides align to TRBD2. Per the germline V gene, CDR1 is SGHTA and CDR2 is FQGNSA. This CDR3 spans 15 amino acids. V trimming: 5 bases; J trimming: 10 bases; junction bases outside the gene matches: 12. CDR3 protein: CASSQSGGSRGEQFF. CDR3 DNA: TGTGCCAGCAGCCAGAGCGGGGGGTCTAGGGGGGAGCAGTTCTTC.

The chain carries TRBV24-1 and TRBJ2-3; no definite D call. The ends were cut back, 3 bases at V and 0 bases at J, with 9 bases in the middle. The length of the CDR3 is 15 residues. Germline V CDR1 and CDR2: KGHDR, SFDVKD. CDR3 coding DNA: TGTGCCACCAGTGATCAGAGGTCTAGCACAGATACGCAGTATTTT. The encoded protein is CATSDQRSSTDTQYF.

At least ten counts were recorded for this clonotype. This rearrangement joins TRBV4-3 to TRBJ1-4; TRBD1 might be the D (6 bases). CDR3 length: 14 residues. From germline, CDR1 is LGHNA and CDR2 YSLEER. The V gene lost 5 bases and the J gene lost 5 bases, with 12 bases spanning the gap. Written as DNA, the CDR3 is TGCGCCAGCAGCGACCTAAGGGGGAATGAAAAACTGTTTTTT. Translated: CASSDLRGNEKLFF.

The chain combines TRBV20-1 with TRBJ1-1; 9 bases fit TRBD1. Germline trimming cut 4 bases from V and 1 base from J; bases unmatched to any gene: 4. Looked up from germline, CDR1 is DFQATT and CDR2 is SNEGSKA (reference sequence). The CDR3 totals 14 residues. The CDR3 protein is CSAKQGAENTEAFF. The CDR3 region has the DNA TGCAGTGCTAAACAGGGGGCTGAGAACACTGAAGCTTTCTTT.

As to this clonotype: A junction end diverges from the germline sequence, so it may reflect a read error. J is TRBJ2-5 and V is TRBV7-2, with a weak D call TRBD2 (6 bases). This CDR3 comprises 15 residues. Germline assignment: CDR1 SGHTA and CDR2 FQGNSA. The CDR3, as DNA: TGCGCCAGCAGCCAAGTGGAGGGGACGGGAGAGACCCAGTACTTC. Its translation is CASSQVEGTGETQYF.

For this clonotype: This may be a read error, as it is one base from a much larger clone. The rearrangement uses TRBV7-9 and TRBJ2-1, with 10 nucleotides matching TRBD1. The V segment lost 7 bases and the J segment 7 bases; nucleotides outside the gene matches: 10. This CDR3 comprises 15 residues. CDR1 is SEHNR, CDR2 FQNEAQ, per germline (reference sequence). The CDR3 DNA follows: TGTGCCAGCAACTTGAGACAGGGGGCGGAAAATGAGCAGTTCTTC. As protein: CASNLRQGAENEQFF.

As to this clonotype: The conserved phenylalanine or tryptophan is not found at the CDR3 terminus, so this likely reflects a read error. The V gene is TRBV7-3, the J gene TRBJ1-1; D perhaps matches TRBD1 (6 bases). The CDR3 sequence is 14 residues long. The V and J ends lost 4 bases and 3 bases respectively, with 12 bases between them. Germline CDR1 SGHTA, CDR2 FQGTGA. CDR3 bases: TGTGCCAGCAGCTCCGAACGGACAGACACTGAAGCTTTCTCT. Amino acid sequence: CASSSERTDTEAFS.

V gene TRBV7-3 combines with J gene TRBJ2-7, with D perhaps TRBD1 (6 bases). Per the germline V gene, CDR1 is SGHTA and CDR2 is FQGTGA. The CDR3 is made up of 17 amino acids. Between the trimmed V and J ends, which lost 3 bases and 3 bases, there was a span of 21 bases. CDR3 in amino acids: CASSFHSTGQLSYEQYF. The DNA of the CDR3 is TGTGCCAGCAGCTTCCACTCGACAGGTCAGTTAAGCTACGAGCAGTACTTC.

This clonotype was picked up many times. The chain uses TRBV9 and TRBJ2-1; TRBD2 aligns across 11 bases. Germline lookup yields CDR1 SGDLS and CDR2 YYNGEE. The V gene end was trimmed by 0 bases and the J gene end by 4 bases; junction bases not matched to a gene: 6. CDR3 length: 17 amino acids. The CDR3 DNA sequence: TGTGCCAGCAGCGTAGGTCTAGCGGGGGGCCTTTACAATGAGCAGTTCTTC. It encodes CASSVGLAGGLYNEQFF.

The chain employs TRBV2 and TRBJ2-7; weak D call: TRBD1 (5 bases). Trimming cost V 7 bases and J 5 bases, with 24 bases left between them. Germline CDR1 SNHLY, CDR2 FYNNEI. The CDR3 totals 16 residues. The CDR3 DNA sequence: TGTGCCAGCAATCTATTAGGGTACTCTGGGGCCAACGAGCAGTACTTC. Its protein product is CASNLLGYSGANEQYF.

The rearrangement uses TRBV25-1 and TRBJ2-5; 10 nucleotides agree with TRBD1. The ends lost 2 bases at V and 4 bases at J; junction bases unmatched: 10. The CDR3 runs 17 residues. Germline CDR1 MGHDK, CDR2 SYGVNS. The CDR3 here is CASSEGPGTGVAETQYF. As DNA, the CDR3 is TGTGCCAGCAGTGAAGGTCCCGGGACAGGGGTGGCAGAGACCCAGTACTTC.

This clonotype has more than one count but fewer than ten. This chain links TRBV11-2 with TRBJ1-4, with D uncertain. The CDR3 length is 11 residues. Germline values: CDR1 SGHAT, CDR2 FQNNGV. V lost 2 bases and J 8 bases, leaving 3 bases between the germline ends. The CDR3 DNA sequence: TGTGCCAGCAGCTTAACAGAAAAACTGTTTTTT. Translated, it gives CASSLTEKLFF.

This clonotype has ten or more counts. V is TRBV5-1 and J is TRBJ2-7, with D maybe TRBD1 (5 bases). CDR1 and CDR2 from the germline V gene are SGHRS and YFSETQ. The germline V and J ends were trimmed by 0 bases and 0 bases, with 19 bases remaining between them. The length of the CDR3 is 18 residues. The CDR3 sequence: CASSLGLRRVGDSYEQYF. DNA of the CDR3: TGCGCCAGCAGCTTGGGACTCCGCAGGGTTGGAGACTCCTACGAGCAGTACTTC.

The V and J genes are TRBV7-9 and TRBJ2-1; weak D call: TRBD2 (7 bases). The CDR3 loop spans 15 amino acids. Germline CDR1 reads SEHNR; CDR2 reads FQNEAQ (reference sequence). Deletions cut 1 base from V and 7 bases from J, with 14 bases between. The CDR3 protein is CASSLDRASGNEQFF. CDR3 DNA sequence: TGTGCCAGCAGCTTAGACAGGGCTAGCGGAAATGAGCAGTTCTTC.

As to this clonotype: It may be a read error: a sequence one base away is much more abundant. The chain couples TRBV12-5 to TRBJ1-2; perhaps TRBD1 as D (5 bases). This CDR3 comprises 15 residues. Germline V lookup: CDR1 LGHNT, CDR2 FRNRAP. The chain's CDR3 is CASSPPPGRGIGYTF. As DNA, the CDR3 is TGTGCCAGCAGTCCGCCCCCGGGACGGGGGATTGGCTACACCTTC.

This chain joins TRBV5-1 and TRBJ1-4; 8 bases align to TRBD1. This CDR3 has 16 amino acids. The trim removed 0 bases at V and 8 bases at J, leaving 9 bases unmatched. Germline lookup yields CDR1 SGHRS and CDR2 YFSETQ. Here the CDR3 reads CASSLVSGGSVEKLFF. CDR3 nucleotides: TGCGCCAGCAGCTTGGTTTCAGGGGGCAGCGTAGAAAAACTGTTTTTT. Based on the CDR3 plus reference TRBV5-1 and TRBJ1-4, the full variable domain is KAGVTQTPRYLIKTRGQQVTLSCSPISGHRSVSWYQQTPGQGLQFLFEYFSETQRNKGNFPGRFSGRQFSNSRSEMNVSTLELGDSALYLCASSLVSGGSVEKLFFGSGTQLSVL.

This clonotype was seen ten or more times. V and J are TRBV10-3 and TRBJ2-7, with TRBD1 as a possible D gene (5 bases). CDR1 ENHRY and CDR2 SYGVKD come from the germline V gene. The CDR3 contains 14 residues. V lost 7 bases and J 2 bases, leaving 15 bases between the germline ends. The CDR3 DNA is TGTGCCATCAAAGTCCAGGGAAATACCTACGAGCAGTACTTC. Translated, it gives CAIKVQGNTYEQYF.

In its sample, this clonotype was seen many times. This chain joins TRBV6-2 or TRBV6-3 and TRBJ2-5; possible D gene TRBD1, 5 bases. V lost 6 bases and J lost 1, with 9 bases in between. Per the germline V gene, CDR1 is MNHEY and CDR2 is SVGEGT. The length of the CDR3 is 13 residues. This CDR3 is CASRRQGQETQYF. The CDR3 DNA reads TGTGCCAGCAGACGTCAGGGCCAAGAGACCCAGTACTTC.

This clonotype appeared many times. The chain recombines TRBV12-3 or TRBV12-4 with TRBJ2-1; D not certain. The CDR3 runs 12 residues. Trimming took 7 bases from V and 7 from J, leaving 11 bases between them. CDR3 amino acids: CASKLNQNEQFF. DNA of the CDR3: TGTGCCAGCAAATTAAATCAAAATGAGCAGTTCTTC.